Sequencing of this T cell receptor (beta chain) was carried out in a study of T-cell reconstitution after alpha-beta-depleted transplantation in children. Regarding the study as a whole: By one year post-transplant, T-cell counts and diversity largely arose from T cells that were newly produced. Diversity of TCRbeta at day 60 was high in some patients, arising from surviving recipient T cells and thymic progenitors. It was reported that alpha-beta T cells came from several hundred expanded graft clones (about two months after transplant).

There are 15 residues in the CDR3. Germline CDR1 LNHDA, CDR2 SQIVND (reference sequence). J was trimmed by 4 bases and V by 5 bases; bases with no gene match: 9. As regards this clonotype: Its antigen is not known.

For TCRbeta, the library was prepared with unique molecular identifiers. TCRdb recomputed calls from the PCR reads with MiXCR, one row per CDR3 protein. The table lists hundreds of thousands of distinct CDR3 sequences, approximately 14% of them singletons, with around 0.79% in the top ten. The source material was PBMCs, sampled before TCRalphabeta/CD19-depleted stem cell transplant. This TCR derives from a girl aged 2-10 years with congenital amegakaryocytic thrombocytopenia, due to receive a stem cell transplant. V gene TRBV19 combines with J gene TRBJ1-2; 8 bases map to TRBD1. The CDR3 region is CASSPQGATGYGYTF. CDR3 sequence (DNA): TGTGCCAGTAGTCCCCAGGGGGCGACCGGCTATGGCTACACCTTC.